Listed below are T cell receptor beta chains from one sample, sequenced in a study of shared clonotypes between healthy human individuals. Repertoires were generated with immunoSEQ multiplex PCR, while TCRdb's copy carries only in-frame clones and drops some. The sample records about 2.1 million clones, about 93% being singletons. The specimen was naive CD8+ T cells from PBMCs. The source of these receptors is a man aged 18 to 29 in good health. Some clones in this sample may be carry-over from other donors' samples. Each CDR3 is given with its conserved first and last residue. Each record gives: J gene, D gene, V gene, clone size, CDR3 protein, CDR3 DNA. The D gene is left open where the match is weak. The size entry is marked missing in some rows and otherwise reads once, few, many or a size class.

>TRBJ2-3|NA|TRBV21-1|NA
CASSSPRGFTDTQYF
TGTGCCAGCAGCTCGCCCAGGGGTTTCACAGATACGCAGTATTTT
>TRBJ1-6|TRBD1|TRBV7-2|NA
CASSLAGQGAHSPLHF
TGTGCCAGCAGCCTTGCTGGACAGGGGGCGCATTCACCCCTCCACTTT
>TRBJ2-7|NA|TRBV7-9|NA
CASSLRLRPYEQYF
TGTGCCAGCAGCTTACGCCTCAGACCCTACGAGCAGTACTTC
>TRBJ2-1|NA|TRBV9|NA
CASSVGLLDEQFF
TGTGCCAGCAGCGTGGGACTTTTGGATGAGCAGTTCTTC
>TRBJ1-2|NA|TRBV11-2|NA
CASSFGAHSHDGYTF
TGTGCCAGCAGCTTTGGGGCCCACTCCCATGATGGCTACACCTTC
>TRBJ2-7|NA|TRBV10-3|NA
CAISDPGRLSSYEQYF
TGTGCCATCAGTGACCCGGGACGGTTAAGCTCCTACGAGCAGTACTTC
>TRBJ1-3|NA|TRBV29-1|NA
CSVVGGYAGNTIYF
TGCAGCGTGGTTGGGGGCTATGCGGGAAACACCATATATTTT
>TRBJ2-7|NA|TRBV27|NA
CASSFFPGDAYEQYF
TGTGCCAGCAGTTTTTTCCCCGGGGATGCCTACGAGCAGTACTTC
>TRBJ2-7|TRBD1|TRBV7-8|NA
CASSFGTVGNEQYF
TGTGCCAGCAGCTTCGGGACAGTAGGCAACGAGCAGTACTTC
>TRBJ2-3|NA|TRBV27|NA
CASSQFTDTQYF
TGTGCCAGCAGTCAATTCACAGATACGCAGTATTTT
>TRBJ2-2|NA|TRBV4-1|NA
CASSQVGDNTGELFF
TGCGCCAGCAGCCAAGTTGGGGATAACACCGGGGAGCTGTTTTTT
>TRBJ2-7|NA|TRBV5-4|NA
CASSLADSSYEQYF
TGTGCCAGCAGCTTGGCCGACAGCTCCTACGAGCAGTACTTC
>TRBJ1-5|NA|TRBV18|once
CASSPQPSRRDSNQPQHF
TGTGCCAGCTCACCACAGCCTTCCCGGAGAGATAGCAATCAGCCCCAGCATTTT
>TRBJ1-4|NA|TRBV2|NA
CASSVRVNEKLFF
TGTGCCAGCAGTGTCAGGGTTAATGAAAAACTGTTTTTT
>TRBJ2-7|TRBD1|TRBV4-3|NA
CASSPDPWGRGYEQYF
TGCGCCAGCAGCCCGGACCCCTGGGGCAGGGGGTACGAGCAGTACTTC
>TRBJ1-1|NA|TRBV5-4|NA
CASSWTVNTEAFF
TGTGCCAGCAGCTGGACGGTGAACACTGAAGCTTTCTTT
>TRBJ2-1|NA|TRBV5-8|NA
CASSLYGGHYYNEQFF
TGTGCCAGCAGCCTGTACGGGGGACACTACTACAATGAGCAGTTCTTC
>TRBJ2-2|NA|TRBV27|NA
CASSLHTSGGGELFF
TGTGCCAGCAGTTTACATACTTCCGGCGGCGGGGAGCTGTTTTTT